These T cell receptor beta chains were read from a single sample in a study of early T cells in non-severe SARS-CoV-2 infection. TCRdb independently ran MiXCR on the 5' RACE reads; one entry per CDR3 protein. The sample shows about 38,000 distinct CDR3 sequences, less than 7% of them seen only once. The sequences come from whole blood, collected at baseline. Receptors were obtained from an adult who was a healthcare worker with PCR-confirmed SARS-CoV-2 infection or an uninfected control (not recorded which). Each CDR3 is given with its conserved first and last residue. A D gene is named only where the DNA matches it firmly. Part of the rows lack a size; the others show once, few, many or a class for expanded clones.

j_gene,abundance,d_gene,v_gene,CDR3nt,CDR3aa
TRBJ1-2,many,.,TRBV28,TGTGCCAGCAGTTTAAGGAAATCGAGCGGCTACACCTTC,CASSLRKSSGYTF
TRBJ1-1,.,.,TRBV24-1,TGTGCCACCAGTGCCGGGGTTTCTGAAGCTTTCTTT,CATSAGVSEAFF
TRBJ2-1,few,TRBD1,TRBV29-1,TGCAGCGCGTACAGGGGATACAATGAGCAGTTCTTC,CSAYRGYNEQFF
TRBJ1-6,many,TRBD1,TRBV13,TGTGCCAGCAGTTTTACAGGGGTGGGTTATAATTCACCCCTCCACTTT,CASSFTGVGYNSPLHF
TRBJ2-3,few,TRBD2,TRBV7-7,TGTGCTAGCAGCGCGAGACTAGCGGGATCAGATACGCAGTATTTT,CASSARLAGSDTQYF
TRBJ2-4,many,TRBD1,TRBV11-2,TGTGCCAGCAGCCGAAGGACAGGAAAAAACATTCAGTACTTC,CASSRRTGKNIQYF
TRBJ2-7,many,.,TRBV6-5,TGTGCCAGCAGTTCGTTTGGTGGCGGTGGGAAGCAGTACTTC,CASSSFGGGGKQYF
TRBJ2-7,medium-sized,.,TRBV7-2,TGTGCCAGCAGCCTACCCACAACCACCTACGAGCAGTACTTC,CASSLPTTTYEQYF
TRBJ2-5,few,.,TRBV19,TGTGCCAGTAGAGTAGCGTTGGGCGAGACCCAGTACTTC,CASRVALGETQYF
TRBJ2-7,few,.,TRBV7-9,TGTGCCAGCAGCGCAACTACACAGAGCTCCTACGAGCAGTACTTC,CASSATTQSSYEQYF
TRBJ2-5,many,.,TRBV7-9,TGTGCCAGCAGACCTCGACAGCAAGAGACCCAGTACTTC,CASRPRQQETQYF
TRBJ2-5,few,.,TRBV20-1,TGCAGTGCTAGAAGAGGAGCCCCTGTTTTGGGGACCCAGTACTTC,CSARRGAPVLGTQYF
TRBJ2-1,few,TRBD1,TRBV29-1,TGCAGCGTTGAGAGGACAGGCCGACCTGAGCAGTTCTTC,CSVERTGRPEQFF
TRBJ2-3,many,TRBD2,TRBV20-1,TGCAGTGCAGAAGGGGGGACTAGCGGAGCAATATTACCAGATACGCAGTATTTT,CSAEGGTSGAILPDTQYF
TRBJ2-5,.,.,TRBV10-3,TGTGCCATCAGTGAGTCGAACTCTCAAGAGACCCAGTACTTC,CAISESNSQETQYF
TRBJ2-4,many,.,TRBV24-1,TGTGCCACCAGTGATTTGGCAGGGGATACGGACAAAAACATTCAGTACTTC,CATSDLAGDTDKNIQYF
TRBJ2-6,many,TRBD2,TRBV6-5,TGTGCCAGCAGTTCTGGACTAGCGGGCTCTGGGGCCAACGTCCTGACTTTC,CASSSGLAGSGANVLTF
TRBJ2-3,.,.,TRBV5-4,TGTGCCAGCAGCTTGGGTCAGGCCCCAGATACGCAGTATTTT,CASSLGQAPDTQYF
TRBJ2-2,many,.,TRBV2,TGTGCCAGCACCAGCAGTAGCACCGGGGAGCTGTTTTTT,CASTSSSTGELFF
TRBJ1-6,.,.,TRBV29-1,TGCAGCGTCTGGGACGGGGGAAGCTCACCCCTCCACTTT,CSVWDGGSSPLHF
TRBJ2-3,many,TRBD2,TRBV4-3,TGCGCCAGCAGCCCAGGGGCCCCTAGCGGGAGGAACACAGATACGCAGTATTTT,CASSPGAPSGRNTDTQYF
TRBJ2-2,many,.,TRBV2,TGTGCCAGCAGTGACCCCGGGAGTATTGCCGGGGAGCTGTTTTTT,CASSDPGSIAGELFF
TRBJ2-1,many,.,TRBV7-2,TGTGCCAGCAGCTTAGGGGACTCGAGAAATGAGCAGTTCTTC,CASSLGDSRNEQFF
TRBJ1-2,many,.,TRBV3-1,TGTGCCAGCAGCCACACGGCAGCTAACTATGGCTACACCTTC,CASSHTAANYGYTF
TRBJ1-1,few,.,TRBV10-2,TGCGCCAGCAGTGGCTGGCAGGGAGGGAACACTGAAGCTTTCTTT,CASSGWQGGNTEAFF
TRBJ1-6,many,.,TRBV14,TGTGCCAGCAGCCTATATAATTCACCCCTCCACTTT,CASSLYNSPLHF
TRBJ1-5,many,.,TRBV19,TGTGCCAGTAGTCGATGGGGTACAGCGGCCCGAACACATCAGCCCCAGCATTTT,CASSRWGTAARTHQPQHF
TRBJ2-3,.,TRBD1,TRBV3-1,TGTGCCAGCAGCCAATCCCGACCAGGGGGCGCGGATACGCAGTATTTT,CASSQSRPGGADTQYF
TRBJ1-2,few,TRBD1,TRBV7-9,TGTGCCAGCAGCACACGGACAGGGGGTGACTATGGCTACACCTTC,CASSTRTGGDYGYTF
TRBJ2-1,many,.,TRBV12-5,TGTGCTAGTGGTTTGTCGGGCAATGAGCAGTTCTTC,CASGLSGNEQFF
TRBJ1-2,many,.,TRBV27,TGTGCCAGCAGTTTTAGGTCAGACAACTATGGCTACACCTTC,CASSFRSDNYGYTF
TRBJ2-1,.,TRBD2,TRBV7-9,TGTGCCAGCAGCCTGGGACTAGCGGAGATCAATGAGCAGTTCTTC,CASSLGLAEINEQFF
TRBJ2-1,many,TRBD2,TRBV11-2,TGTGCCAGCAGCCCAGCCGGGACTAGCTCCAATGAGCAGTTCTTC,CASSPAGTSSNEQFF
TRBJ2-7,many,.,TRBV7-9,TGTGCCAGCAGCTTCTCTCACTACGAGCAGTACTTC,CASSFSHYEQYF
TRBJ2-2,many,TRBD2,TRBV10-1,TGCGCCAGCAGTGTCGCTGTGAAAGGCTTGACAGCGGGGCAGCCTTACACCGGGGAGCTGTTTTTT,CASSVAVKGLTAGQPYTGELFF
TRBJ2-7,many,.,TRBV3-1,TGTGCCAGCAGCCAGGGGGGCGAGCAGTACTTC,CASSQGGEQYF
TRBJ1-2,.,.,TRBV6-5,TGTGCCAGCAGTTACGGGCATGGCTACACCTTC,CASSYGHGYTF
TRBJ1-2,many,.,TRBV28,TGTGCCAGCAGTTTAAGCTGGGGGGCGCTCCATGGCTACACCTTC,CASSLSWGALHGYTF
TRBJ1-3,many,.,TRBV20-1,TGCAGTGCTAGGATAAGGGGGGACCCATCTGGAAACACCATATATTTT,CSARIRGDPSGNTIYF
TRBJ1-2,few,.,TRBV7-9,TGTGCCAGCAGCTTCGGCCAGGGAAACTATGGCTACACCTTC,CASSFGQGNYGYTF
TRBJ2-4,.,.,TRBV2,TGTGCCAGCAGTGAAGAGGCGGGGCAGCCTCCCTCTGCCAAAAACATTCAGTACTTC,CASSEEAGQPPSAKNIQYF
TRBJ2-3,many,.,TRBV20-1,TGCAGTGCTAGAGTTATTGATACGCAGTATTTT,CSARVIDTQYF
TRBJ2-1,.,TRBD2,TRBV24-1,TGTGCCACCAGTGCTGGCGGGAGGCAAAATGAGCAGTTCTTC,CATSAGGRQNEQFF